These 30 T cell receptor beta chains share one sample of origin, sequenced in a study of T cells after somatic rescue of genetic block. This table comes from immunoSEQ multiplex PCR, and its TCRdb copy is limited to in-frame clones, with some not included. The repertoire consists of tens of thousands of clones, with approximately 91% occurring once and the leading ten covering 2.8%. The sequencing sample was made of peripheral blood mononuclear cells (PBMCs). These receptors came from a man aged 30 to 45.

This clone was seen a single time. The CDR3 spells CASSQDRGFQSTGELFF. The CDR3 region has the DNA TGCGCCAGCAGCCAGGACCGAGGGTTTCAGTCGACCGGGGAGCTGTTTTTT. V gene TRBV4-3 combines with J gene TRBJ2-2; the D gene is possibly TRBD2 (5 bases). Germline CDR1 LGHNA, CDR2 YSLEER. This CDR3 spans 17 amino acids. Trimming removed 3 bases at V and 5 bases at J, with 19 bases between.

V and J are TRBV5-1 and TRBJ1-1; D may be TRBD1 (5 bases). This CDR3 region has 11 residues. Germline CDR1 SGHRS, CDR2 YFSETQ. The germline V and J ends were trimmed by 3 bases and 9 bases, with 9 bases remaining between them. DNA of the CDR3: TGCGCCAGCAGCTCCGACAGAAAAGCTTTCTTT. Residues: CASSSDRKAFF.

V usage is TRBV2 and J usage is TRBJ2-1; a possible D gene is TRBD2 (7 bases). The V gene's germline CDR1 is SNHLY and CDR2 FYNNEI. V was trimmed by 1 base and J by 4 bases, leaving 17 bases between them. This CDR3 is 17 amino acids long. CDR3 DNA: TGTGCCAGCAGTGAAGTAGGGAGGGGGGGCAGTTACAATGAGCAGTTCTTC. Its protein is CASSEVGRGGSYNEQFF.

The rearrangement joins TRBV6-1 to TRBJ2-4; D unclear. The V and J ends lost 3 bases and 0 bases respectively, with 12 bases between them. Per germline, CDR1 MNHNS and CDR2 SASEGT. The CDR3 runs to 16 residues. The CDR3 DNA follows: TGTGCCAGCAGTGATGAGATGGGGTCAGCCAAAAACATTCAGTACTTC. Protein product: CASSDEMGSAKNIQYF.

The DNA for the CDR3 is TGTGCCAGCACGGGGGACAGTTCACCCCTCCACTTT. Translating it yields CASTGDSSPLHF. V is TRBV6-1 and J is TRBJ1-6, with 7 nucleotides matching TRBD1. The V and J ends lost 7 bases and 9 bases, in that order; junction bases with no gene match: 3. This CDR3 region has 12 residues. Germline values: CDR1 MNHNS, CDR2 SASEGT.

CDR3 nucleotides: TGTGCCAGCAGCGATCACCTAGGTGCTAACACAGATACGCAGTATTTT. This sequence encodes CASSDHLGANTDTQYF. The chain carries TRBV7-9 and TRBJ2-3, with unresolved D. CDR3 length: 16 residues. Germline CDR1 SEHNR, CDR2 FQNEAQ (reference sequence). Trimming shortened V by 5 bases and J by 2 bases, and 17 bases separated the two germline ends. The full variable domain, with the rest looked up from reference TRBV7-9 and TRBJ2-3, is DTGVSQNPRHKITKRGQNVTFRCDPISEHNRLYWYRQTLGQGPEFLTYFQNEAQLEKSRLLSDRFSAERPKGSFSTLEIQRTEQGDSAMYLCASSDHLGANTDTQYFGPGTRLTVL.

The chain links TRBV18 to TRBJ2-7; 8 nucleotides line up with TRBD2. Germline loops: CDR1 KGHSH, CDR2 LQKENI. The CDR3 contains 16 residues. V lost 3 bases to trimming and J lost 4 bases; unmatched junction nucleotides: 11. Here the CDR3 DNA reads TGTGCCAGCTCACCGTTAGATAGCGGGGCTCCGTACGAGCAGTACTTC. This encodes CASSPLDSGAPYEQYF.

The gene calls are TRBV5-4 and TRBJ2-2, with 8 bases matching TRBD2. The ends lost 1 base at V and 9 bases at J; junction bases unmatched: 5. This CDR3 is built from 14 residues. The germline CDR1 and CDR2 sequences are SGHNT and YYREEE (reference sequence). CDR3 nucleotides: TGTGCCAGCAGCTTGCGGGAGGGCCATAGGGAGCTGTTTTTT. Its protein is CASSLREGHRELFF.

The chain uses TRBV9 and TRBJ2-2; D is ambiguous. Germline-derived CDR1 and CDR2 are SGDLS and YYNGEE. Trimming left V 0 bases short and J 1 base short, with 7 bases between. The CDR3 totals 15 residues. The CDR3: CASSVAPGNTGELFF. The CDR3 coding sequence is TGTGCCAGCAGCGTAGCACCGGGGAACACCGGGGAGCTGTTTTTT.

V is TRBV5-6 and J is TRBJ2-3; D uncertain. Germline V CDR1 and CDR2: SGHDT, YYEEEE. The CDR3 runs 17 residues. V dropped 2 bases and J dropped 10 bases, with 26 bases sitting between them. CDR3 residues: CASSFIKGLRSSGAQYF. In DNA, the CDR3 is TGTGCCAGCAGCTTTATTAAGGGTTTGAGATCTTCCGGCGCGCAGTATTTT.

The rearrangement links TRBV4-1 to TRBJ2-7, with D perhaps TRBD1 or TRBD2 (5 bases each). Germline V lookup: CDR1 MGHRA, CDR2 YSYEKL. Deletions cut 1 base from V and 5 bases from J, with 24 bases between. CDR3 size: 18 residues. CDR3 sequence reads: CASSQAVIRGGTSHEQYF. CDR3 sequence (DNA): TGCGCCAGCAGCCAAGCAGTAATCCGGGGCGGCACATCCCACGAGCAGTACTTC.

The gene calls are TRBV5-6 and TRBJ2-5; 12 nucleotides line up with TRBD2. The V gene's germline CDR1 is SGHDT and CDR2 YYEEEE. Trimming cost V 4 bases and J 5 bases; bases outside gene matches: 3. CDR3 length equals 14 residues. CDR3 sequence (DNA): TGTGCCAGCAGCCGGACTAGCGGGGAGGAGACCCAGTACTTC. This codes for CASSRTSGEETQYF.

This chain joins TRBV7-8 and TRBJ2-2; 13 bases are shared with TRBD2. The V gene's germline CDR1 is SGHVS and CDR2 FQNEAQ. The V segment lost 4 bases and the J segment 4 bases; nucleotides outside the gene matches: 3. This CDR3 comprises 16 residues. CDR3 coding DNA: TGTGCCAGCAGCTCACTAGCGGGGGGGCTCACCGGGGAGCTGTTTTTT. Translating it yields CASSSLAGGLTGELFF.

The chain combines TRBV5-1 with TRBJ1-1; a weak D match, TRBD1 (5 bases). The CDR3 loop spans 13 amino acids. CDR1 and CDR2 (germline): SGHRS, YFSETQ. V was cut by 2 bases and J by 1 base, with 6 bases left in between. The CDR3 here is CASSFGGNTEAFF. CDR3 bases: TGCGCCAGCAGCTTCGGGGGGAACACTGAAGCTTTCTTT. The full variable domain, completed using reference TRBV5-1 and TRBJ1-1, is KAGVTQTPRYLIKTRGQQVTLSCSPISGHRSVSWYQQTPGQGLQFLFEYFSETQRNKGNFPGRFSGRQFSNSRSEMNVSTLELGDSALYLCASSFGGNTEAFFGQGTRLTVV.

This chain joins TRBV2 and TRBJ1-5; D ambiguous. Germline V lookup: CDR1 SNHLY, CDR2 FYNNEI. The CDR3 length is 13 residues. V was pared by 6 bases and J by 4 bases, with 10 bases between. The CDR3 nucleotides are TGTGCCAGCAGAGGTGAGATTAATCAGCCCCAGCATTTT. Its translation is CASRGEINQPQHF. Full variable domain (outside the CDR3, taken from reference TRBV2 and TRBJ1-5): EPEVTQTPSHQVTQMGQEVILRCVPISNHLYFYWYRQILGQKVEFLVSFYNNEISEKSEIFDDQFSVERPDGSNFTLKIRSTKLEDSAMYFCASRGEINQPQHFGDGTRLSIL.

The gene calls are TRBV20-1 and TRBJ2-5, with D perhaps matching TRBD2 (6 bases). The J call may be incorrect, as the DNA end agrees better with TRBJ2-7. Germline V CDR1 and CDR2: DFQATT, SNEGSKA (reference sequence). CDR3 size: 11 residues. The CDR3 coding sequence is TGCAGTGCTAGTCGCGGGGACGAGCAGTACTTC. This translates into CSASRGDEQYF.

This clone was detected only a few times. This chain links TRBV18 with TRBJ2-3; the D is unclear. This CDR3 has 12 residues. Germline-derived CDR1 and CDR2 are KGHSH and LQKENI. Trimming cost V 4 bases and J 6 bases, with 8 bases left between them. The CDR3 here is CASSHTPDTQYF. CDR3 nucleotide sequence: TGTGCCAGCTCACATACGCCGGATACGCAGTATTTT.

The V and J genes are TRBV19 and TRBJ1-1; TRBD1 is a possible D gene (5 bases). The CDR3 is 16 amino acids. V shed 6 bases and J shed 7 bases, with 24 bases lying between them. Germline CDR1 is LNHDA and CDR2 is SQIVND (reference sequence). CDR3 sequence reads: CASSDGVRGREFEAFF. The CDR3 DNA reads as TGTGCCAGTAGCGACGGTGTCCGGGGCAGGGAGTTTGAAGCTTTCTTT.

The chain links TRBV4-3 to TRBJ2-1; tentatively, D is TRBD2 (6 bases). Germline CDR1 LGHNA, CDR2 YSLEER. The CDR3 totals 17 residues. V gave up 1 base and J gave up 0 bases, with 13 bases separating them. CDR3 in DNA: TGCGCCAGCAGCCAAGCCCTAGCGACGATCTCCTACAATGAGCAGTTCTTC. Its translation is CASSQALATISYNEQFF.

This clone was detected only a few times. The CDR3 sequence is CASSPELAGGPKTQYF. CDR3 DNA sequence: TGCGCCAGCAGCCCCGAATTAGCGGGGGGGCCCAAGACCCAGTACTTC. The chain employs TRBV5-1 and TRBJ2-5; 11 bases map to TRBD2. The CDR3 is made up of 16 amino acids. The V and J ends lost 4 bases and 6 bases, in that order; junction bases with no gene match: 11. CDR1 is SGHRS and CDR2 is YFSETQ in the germline V gene.

This sequence joins TRBV27 and TRBJ2-3; D may be TRBD2 (6 bases). The CDR3 covers 14 residues. The V gene lost 6 bases and the J gene lost 7 bases, with 17 bases spanning the gap. CDR1 and CDR2 from the germline V gene are MNHEY and SMNVEV (reference sequence). The CDR3 DNA reads TGTGCCAGCAGCCAAACTCCGGGACTTTATACGCAGTATTTT. Protein product: CASSQTPGLYTQYF.

This clone was recorded once. V usage is TRBV7-3 and J usage is TRBJ2-3; 7 bases match TRBD1. Germline V lookup: CDR1 SGHTA, CDR2 FQGTGA. There are 15 residues in the CDR3. Trimming at V came to 4 bases and at J to 3 bases, leaving 7 bases not matched to a gene. DNA for the CDR3: TGTGCCAGCAGCTACCGGACAGGTTTTACAGATACGCAGTATTTT. This encodes CASSYRTGFTDTQYF. Based on the CDR3 plus reference TRBV7-3 and TRBJ2-3, the full variable domain is GAGVSQTPSNKVTEKGKYVELRCDPISGHTALYWYRQSLGQGPEFLIYFQGTGAADDSGLPNDRFFAVRPEGSVSTLKIQRTERGDSAVYLCASSYRTGFTDTQYFGPGTRLTVL.

V and J are TRBV2 and TRBJ2-7; D is unresolved. CDR1 and CDR2 from the germline V gene are SNHLY and FYNNEI. The ends were cut back, 1 base at V and 4 bases at J, with 17 bases in the middle. The CDR3 sequence is 16 residues long. CDR3 protein: CASSEGRPPGLYEQYF. The DNA of the CDR3 is TGTGCCAGCAGTGAAGGGCGACCCCCCGGCCTATACGAGCAGTACTTC.

This chain uses TRBV7-6 with TRBJ2-7, with D hard to call. The CDR3 has 13 residues. The ends were cut back, 5 bases at V and 2 bases at J, with 10 bases in the middle. Germline V gene sequence: CDR1 SGHVS, CDR2 FNYEAQ. The CDR3 DNA follows: TGTGCCAGCAGCCCAAGGACGACCTACGAGCAGTACTTC. Its translation is CASSPRTTYEQYF.

J is TRBJ1-5 and V is TRBV6-5; possible D gene TRBD1, 5 bases. V lost 3 bases, J lost 4 bases, and 13 bases lay in between. CDR3 length: 15 amino acids. Germline loops: CDR1 MNHEY, CDR2 SVGAGI. The CDR3 loop reads CASSYKGTGNQPQHF. DNA of the CDR3: TGTGCCAGCAGTTATAAGGGGACGGGGAATCAGCCCCAGCATTTT.

This rearrangement joins TRBV19 to TRBJ1-5, with D maybe TRBD1 (6 bases). There are 16 residues in the CDR3. The germline V gene encodes CDR1 LNHDA and CDR2 SQIVND (reference sequence). V lost 6 bases to trimming and J lost 0 bases, with 15 bases between them. CDR3 in amino acids: CASRRDKLYSNQPQHF. The CDR3 DNA reads as TGTGCCAGTAGAAGGGACAAACTCTATAGCAATCAGCCCCAGCATTTT.

This chain connects TRBV19 to TRBJ1-6, with D unclear. Trimming pared 8 bases from V and 4 bases from J, leaving 18 bases between. Germline lookup yields CDR1 LNHDA and CDR2 SQIVND (reference sequence). The CDR3 length is 16 residues. CDR3 in amino acids: CASSPVPSGYNSPLHF. CDR3 in DNA: TGTGCCAGTTCCCCGGTCCCTTCGGGTTATAATTCACCCCTCCACTTT.

This chain joins TRBV6-5 and TRBJ2-7; TRBD1 matches 7 bases. Germline assignment: CDR1 MNHEY and CDR2 SVGAGI. The CDR3 runs to 14 residues. The V gene end was trimmed by 6 bases and the J gene end by 6 bases; junction bases not matched to a gene: 11. The CDR3 loop is CASRRDSASLEQYF. In DNA, the CDR3 is TGTGCCAGCAGACGGGACAGCGCCTCCCTCGAGCAGTACTTC.

This clone appeared a single time. The chain uses TRBV6-5 and TRBJ2-3; D call uncertain. V was clipped by 3 bases and J by 3 bases, with 4 bases between them. The CDR3 extends over 12 amino acids. Germline-derived CDR1 and CDR2 are MNHEY and SVGAGI. The CDR3 DNA reads TGTGCCAGCAGTTATGGTACAGATACGCAGTATTTT. It specifies CASSYGTDTQYF.

The CDR3 nucleotides are TGCGCCAGCAGCCCGCCACAGCTAGCGGGGGGCACAGATACGCAGTATTTT. Translating gives CASSPPQLAGGTDTQYF. The chain has TRBV5-1 and TRBJ2-3, with 10 bases aligning to TRBD2. Germline CDR1 and CDR2: SGHRS and YFSETQ. The CDR3 is made up of 17 amino acids. The junction had 9 bases not matched to a gene; V was cut back by 4 bases and J by 1 base.